One sample yielded the 10 T cell receptor beta chains listed below, sequenced in a study of T-cell memory formation after mild COVID-19. TCRdb redid the calling of the 5' RACE reads with MiXCR, one entry per CDR3 protein. The sample lists under 300,000 distinct CDR3 sequences; approximately 8% were seen once. The sequenced sample was PBMCs or a T cell subset sorted from them (not recorded which). These receptors were obtained from a man aged 18 to 29 who had mild COVID-19 (a few samples of this study predate the infection). Cell type and time point are not known.

This clonotype was detected a few times. The V and J genes are TRBV4-2 and TRBJ2-7, with D maybe TRBD2 (6 bases). CDR3 length: 14 amino acids. Germline lookup yields CDR1 LGHNA and CDR2 YNFKEQ. Trimming took off 0 bases at V and 3 bases at J, with 9 bases between the two ends. CDR3 region: CASSQEASVYEQYV. The CDR3 DNA sequence: TGTGCCAGCAGCCAAGAGGCTAGCGTCTACGAGCAGTACGTC.

This clonotype came up a few times. The chain employs TRBV20-1 and TRBJ1-2; D is ambiguous. Germline-derived CDR1 and CDR2 are DFQATT and SNEGSKA (reference sequence). This CDR3 contains 13 residues. V was trimmed by 6 bases and J by 4 bases, leaving 15 bases between them. The CDR3 nucleotides read TGCAGTGCCATAACGGTGGGCGGCTATGGCTACACCTTC. The encoded protein is CSAITVGGYGYTF.

This clonotype was detected a few times. The chain joins TRBV5-1 to TRBJ2-2; D is possibly TRBD1 (5 bases). The CDR3 runs to 16 residues. Per germline, CDR1 SGHRS and CDR2 YFSETQ. The ends were cut back, 2 bases at V and 4 bases at J, with 15 bases in the middle. CDR3 sequence: CASSLALDRSTGELFF. The CDR3 coding sequence is TGCGCCAGCAGCTTAGCTTTAGACAGATCCACCGGGGAGCTGTTTTTT.

V and J are TRBV12-3 or TRBV12-4 and TRBJ2-3, with 8 bases aligning to TRBD2. The CDR3 runs 13 residues. The V gene end was trimmed by 7 bases and the J gene end by 4 bases; junction bases not matched to a gene: 4. CDR3 coding DNA: TGTGCCAGCAATTTCGGGGGGGCAGATACGCAGTATTTT. The encoded protein is CASNFGGADTQYF.

This clonotype has a handful of counts. The chain has TRBV4-3 and TRBJ2-3; 9 nucleotides match TRBD2. The germline V gene has CDR1 LGHNA and CDR2 YSLEER. V lost 0 bases, J lost 2 bases, and 12 bases stayed unmatched. The CDR3 spans 19 residues. CDR3: CASSQDRGLAEGYTDTQYF. In nucleotides, the CDR3 is TGCGCCAGCAGCCAAGATCGGGGACTAGCAGAAGGGTACACAGATACGCAGTATTTT.

V usage is TRBV7-9 and J usage is TRBJ2-5, with TRBD2 matching 9 bases. Germline CDR1 and CDR2: SEHNR and FQNEAQ (reference sequence). Trimming cost V 8 bases and J 5 bases; bases outside gene matches: 6. The CDR3 sequence is 13 residues long. CDR3 protein: CASGSGGMETQYF. For the CDR3, the DNA is TGTGCCAGCGGGAGCGGGGGGATGGAGACCCAGTACTTC.

CDR3 sequence: CASSPGQGAGGQPQHF. In DNA form, the CDR3 reads TGCGCCAGCAGCCCGGGACAGGGGGCGGGTGGTCAGCCCCAGCATTTT. V is TRBV5-1 and J is TRBJ1-5; 12 bases match TRBD1. CDR1 is SGHRS, CDR2 YFSETQ, per germline. V lost 4 bases and J lost 6; bases outside the gene matches: 8. This CDR3 region has 16 residues.

This clonotype has a handful of counts. This may arise from a read error, as a much more abundant clone is one base away. This chain links TRBV5-6 with TRBJ1-1, with unresolved D. This CDR3 contains 11 residues. CDR1 SGHDT and CDR2 YYEEEE come from the germline V gene. V lost 2 bases and J lost 4, with 3 bases in between. The CDR3, as DNA: TGTGCCAGCAGCTTTTCCACTGAAGCTTTCTTT. Its translation is CASSFSTEAFF.

This sequence joins TRBV5-1 and TRBJ2-7, with D perhaps matching TRBD2 (5 bases). There are 12 residues in the CDR3. Trimming removed 9 bases from V and 0 bases from J, with 10 bases in between. Germline V gene data show CDR1 as SGHRS and CDR2 as YFSETQ. The CDR3 nucleotides read TGCGCCACCAGAGGGTCCTCCTACGAGCAGTACTTC. It codes for CATRGSSYEQYF.

This clonotype was seen only a few times. The J gene is TRBJ2-1, the V gene TRBV4-1; TRBD1 agrees at 9 bases. There are 16 residues in the CDR3. Germline loops: CDR1 MGHRA, CDR2 YSYEKL. Losses at the gene ends were 6 bases for V and 1 base for J; bases not matched to a gene: 7. Here the CDR3 reads CASSLVQGASYNEQFF. DNA of the CDR3: TGCGCCAGCAGTCTAGTACAGGGGGCGTCCTACAATGAGCAGTTCTTC.